Listed below are T cell receptor beta chains from one sample, sequenced in a study of T cells after yellow fever vaccination. TCRdb called the 5' RACE reads again in MiXCR, with one record for every CDR3 protein. This table has around 31,000 distinct CDR3 sequences, under 12% appearing once. This material consisted of PBMCs, either bulk or a sorted T-cell subset (CD4+, CD8+, memory, or dextramer-sorted; not recorded which), taken around 14 days after the first yellow fever vaccination. Source of these receptors: a man aged 18 to 35 who received the YFV17D yellow fever vaccine. The CDR3 runs from the conserved cysteine through the conserved F or W. Fields, in order: J gene, V gene, CDR3 protein.

TRBJ2-3	TRBV12-3/TRBV12-4	CASSFSTDTQYF
TRBJ2-3	TRBV6-5	CASSLASPTDTQYF
TRBJ2-5	TRBV9	CASSPRLGETQYF
TRBJ2-2	TRBV18	CASSQGTDTGELFF
TRBJ2-2	TRBV5-6	CASSPSQKLSGELFF
TRBJ2-1	TRBV6-4	CASRKPGTPGLAAYNEQFF
TRBJ1-2	TRBV5-1	CASSLGTPEGGYTF
TRBJ2-3	TRBV30	CAWNRADTQYF
TRBJ2-3	TRBV18	CASSPMDPTGDTQYF
TRBJ1-2	TRBV20-1	CSARDWGGGNYGYTF
TRBJ2-2	TRBV4-3	CASSQENGVAGELFF
TRBJ2-7	TRBV7-2	CASSSGTDYYEQYF